This T cell receptor beta chain came from a study of technical replicates of blood from a handful of donors. The assay was immunoSEQ multiplex PCR, and TCRdb's table has in-frame clones only and misses some. The profile shows 75,000 to 90,000 clones, 93% of them singletons. The germline V gene encodes CDR1 MNHEY and CDR2 SMNVEV (reference sequence). V lost 2 bases, J lost 4 bases, and 11 bases stayed unmatched. The CDR3 contains 17 residues. This TCR was sampled from a human donor in good health. This chain joins TRBV27 and TRBJ2-3; 8 positions agree with TRBD2. Sequencing was done on a sample of T cells isolated from PBMCs. The CDR3 sequence is CASSLDAGRAAADTQYF. In DNA form, the CDR3 reads TGTGCCAGCAGTTTAGACGCCGGGAGGGCCGCCGCAGATACGCAGTATTTT.